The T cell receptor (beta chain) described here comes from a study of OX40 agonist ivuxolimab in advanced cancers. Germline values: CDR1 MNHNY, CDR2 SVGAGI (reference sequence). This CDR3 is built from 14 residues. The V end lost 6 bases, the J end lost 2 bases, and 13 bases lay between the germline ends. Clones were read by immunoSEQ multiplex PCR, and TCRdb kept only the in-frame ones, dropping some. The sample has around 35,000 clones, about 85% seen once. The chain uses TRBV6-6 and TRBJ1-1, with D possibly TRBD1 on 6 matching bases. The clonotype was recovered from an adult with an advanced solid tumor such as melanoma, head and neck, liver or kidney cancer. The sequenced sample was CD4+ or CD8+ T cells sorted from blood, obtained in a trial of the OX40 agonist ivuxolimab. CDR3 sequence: CASRMTTGNTEAFF. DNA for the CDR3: TGTGCCAGCAGAATGACGACAGGAAACACTGAAGCTTTCTTT.